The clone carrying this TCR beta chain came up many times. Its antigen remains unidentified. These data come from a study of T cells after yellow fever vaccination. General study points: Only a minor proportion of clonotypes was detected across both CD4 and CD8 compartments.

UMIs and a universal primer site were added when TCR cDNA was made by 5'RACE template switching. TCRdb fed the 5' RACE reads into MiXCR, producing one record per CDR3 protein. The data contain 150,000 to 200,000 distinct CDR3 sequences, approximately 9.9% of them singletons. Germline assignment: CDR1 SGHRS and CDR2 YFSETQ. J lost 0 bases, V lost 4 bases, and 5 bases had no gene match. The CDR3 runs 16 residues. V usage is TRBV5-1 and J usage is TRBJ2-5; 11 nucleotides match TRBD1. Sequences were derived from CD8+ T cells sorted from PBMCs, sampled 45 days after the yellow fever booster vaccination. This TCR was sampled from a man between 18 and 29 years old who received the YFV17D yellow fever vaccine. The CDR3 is CASSTGTGGNQETQYF. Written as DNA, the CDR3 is TGCGCCAGCAGCACCGGGACAGGGGGAAACCAAGAGACCCAGTACTTC.